This TCR beta chain derives from a study of cytomegalovirus exposure and HLA in healthy donors. The primer mix had 60 Vbeta and 13 Jbeta primers. TCRdb keeps only in-frame clones here, not all; method: immunoSEQ multiplex PCR. This sample yields roughly 40,000 clones, of which 81% are seen a single time; approximately 8.5% belongs to the top ten. The CDR3 extends over 16 amino acids. Germline V gene lookup returns CDR1 SGHDN and CDR2 FVKESK. The J segment lost 1 base and the V segment lost 5 bases, leaving 10 bases of the junction unmatched. The sequence was obtained from a woman in her forties in good health and CMV-seronegative. The V and J genes are TRBV14 and TRBJ1-1; 7 bases fit TRBD1. Sequenced sample: PBMCs. CDR3 sequence: CASSKTSYRGNTEAFF. In DNA form, the CDR3 reads TGTGCCAGCAGCAAGACTTCTTACAGGGGGAACACTGAAGCTTTCTTT.